This T cell receptor beta chain was obtained from a study of regulatory and conventional T cells in RAG deficiency (dated by TCRdb to the late 2010s). Background for the entire study: High-throughput TCR beta sequencing was used to compare the diversity and composition of the Treg, conventional CD4+ and CD8+ T cell repertoires of RAG-deficient patients with those of healthy controls. The paper's findings and limits, for the study overall: All patient T-cell subsets had shorter CDR3 lengths; Omenn syndrome patients showed >75% Treg-Tconv repertoire overlap at nucleotide and amino acid level. Markedly lower Shannon entropy and higher Simpson indices were observed in RAG-deficient patients than in control T-cell subpopulations. Rather than being bona fide Treg cells, the sorted CD25-high CD127-low cells in Omenn syndrome patients may represent peripherally activated cells. For some subjects, some T-cell subset analyses were not performed. Compared with controls, Omenn syndrome and CID/AS patients had 80 to 100-fold fewer unique TCR beta sequences in Treg cells, but only approximately 10-fold fewer in the other subsets.

Regulatory T cells were purified from blood as CD4+CD25-high CD127-low cells before genomic DNA extraction. Repertoire analyses used several healthy control donors as the comparison group. Trimming removed 4 bases from V and 2 bases from J; the gene matches leave 8 bases unexplained. According to the germline V gene, CDR1 reads SGHRS and CDR2 reads YFSETQ. The CDR3, from cysteine to phenylalanine, totals 15 residues. Only the CDR3 region is kept as DNA, spanning 45 bases read in frame from base 1. A note on this clone: This clone's antigen is unknown. No qualities accompany the bases; no much larger clone lies one base away.

The library relied on the immunoSEQ multiplex PCR assay. Genomic DNA from the sorted T-cell subsets was used to amplify rearranged TCR beta chain products, which were then sequenced. The authors processed their data as follows. Shannon entropy and Simpson indices were used to measure the diversity of productive TCR beta rearrangements in each repertoire. Clonal expansion was assessed by the summed frequency of the 100 most abundant productive TCR beta clonotypes among total reads. The TRB repertoires were scored with a self-reactivity index that is based on amino acid usage at CDR3beta positions 6 and 7. Two-way ANOVA was used for repertoire analyses, and Student t or Mann-Whitney tests were used for flow cytometric analyses. Here the immuneACCESS table is served through TCRdb, limited to in-frame sequences with V and J called. Missing clones are a known gap in these copies; in checked studies unresolved V genes cover under half, and the rest lacks a known reason. D and trimming were read from the DNA, whereas the V and J calls and clone size are those reported in that table. Across this sample there are 15,000 to 20,000 clones, with about nine tenths seen only once. Around 1.4% of the sample comes from the top ten.

These data also featured in a second study, about regulatory T cells. As noted in the second study: The multiplex PCR relied on 52 forward TRBV primers and 13 reverse TRBJ primers, and amplification bias was corrected through assay-based and computational methods. In patients, repertoires had restricted unique TRB V-J pairs and skewed V and J gene usage, with regulatory T cells showing the most marked changes. The study compared T-cell receptor beta repertoires of sorted regulatory, conventional CD4+ and CD8+ T cells between CD3G-deficient patients and healthy controls. Peripheral blood mononuclear cells were isolated by Ficoll density separation. Within the immunoSEQ assay, multiplex PCR amplified rearranged TRB loci from genomic DNA. TRB amplicons were sequenced using an Illumina HiSeq platform. Custom algorithms error-filtered the raw sequences and aligned the raw sequences to reference gene sequences, after which the immunoSEQ online tools were used for analysis. Productive and nonproductive TRB rearrangement frequencies were evaluated among both unique and total sequences. Prism software was used to run t tests, Mann-Whitney tests or two-way ANOVA for comparisons between groups.

The source is a human donor in good health. The sequenced material came from Tregs sorted from blood. The rearrangement combines TRBV5-1 with TRBJ2-7, and 8 junction bases match TRBD2. For the CDR3, the sequence is CASSHLQRGPYEQYF. The sequenced DNA: TGCGCCAGCAGCCACCTCCAGCGGGGGCCCTACGAGCAGTACTTC.